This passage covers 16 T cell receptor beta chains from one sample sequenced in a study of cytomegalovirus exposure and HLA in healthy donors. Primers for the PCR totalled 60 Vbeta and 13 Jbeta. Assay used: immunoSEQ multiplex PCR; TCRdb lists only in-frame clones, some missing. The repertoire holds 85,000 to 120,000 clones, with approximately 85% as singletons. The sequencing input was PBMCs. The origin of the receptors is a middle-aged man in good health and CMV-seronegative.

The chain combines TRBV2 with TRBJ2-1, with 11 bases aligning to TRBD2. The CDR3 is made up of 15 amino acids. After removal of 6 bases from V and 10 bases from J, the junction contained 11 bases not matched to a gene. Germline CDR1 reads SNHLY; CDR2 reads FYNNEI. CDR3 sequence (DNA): TGTGCCAGCAGAGCGACTAGCGGGGTACAAGGAGAGCAGTTCTTC. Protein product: CASRATSGVQGEQFF.

CDR3 loop: CASSPPGLPNEQFF. The DNA of the CDR3 is TGTGCCAGCAGCCCCCCGGGACTACCTAATGAGCAGTTCTTC. This sequence joins TRBV7-3 and TRBJ2-1, with TRBD2 identical over 7 bases. J was trimmed by 7 bases and V by 5 bases; bases with no gene match: 8. Germline CDR1 and CDR2: SGHTA and FQGTGA. The CDR3 consists of 14 residues. The full variable domain, in which reference TRBV7-3 and TRBJ2-1 provide the parts outside the CDR3, is GAGVSQTPSNKVTEKGKYVELRCDPISGHTALYWYRQSLGQGPEFLIYFQGTGAADDSGLPNDRFFAVRPEGSVSTLKIQRTERGDSAVYLCASSPPGLPNEQFFGPGTRLTVL.

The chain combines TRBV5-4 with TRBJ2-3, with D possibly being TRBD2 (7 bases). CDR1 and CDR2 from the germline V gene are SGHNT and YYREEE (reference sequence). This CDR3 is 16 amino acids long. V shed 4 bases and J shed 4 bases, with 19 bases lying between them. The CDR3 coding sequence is TGTGCCAGCAGCGAGGGGGGGGCTTTCGCCCCAGATACGCAGTATTTT. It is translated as CASSEGGAFAPDTQYF.

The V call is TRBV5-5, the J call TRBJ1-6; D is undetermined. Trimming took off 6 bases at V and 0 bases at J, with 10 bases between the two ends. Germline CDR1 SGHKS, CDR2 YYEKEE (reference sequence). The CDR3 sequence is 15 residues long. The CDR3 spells CASTQSSSYNSPLHF. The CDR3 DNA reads TGTGCCAGCACCCAATCGAGCTCCTATAATTCACCCCTCCACTTT. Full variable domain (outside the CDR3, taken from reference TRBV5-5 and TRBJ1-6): DAGVTQSPTHLIKTRGQQVTLRCSPISGHKSVSWYQQVLGQGPQFIFQYYEKEERGRGNFPDRFSARQFPNYSSELNVNALLLGDSALYLCASTQSSSYNSPLHFGNGTRLTVT.

The CDR3 region is CASINGGNNEQFF. CDR3 nucleotide sequence: TGTGCCAGCATAAACGGGGGGAACAATGAGCAGTTCTTC. The chain links TRBV12-1 to TRBJ2-1; TRBD2 is the table's D call, not checked against the DNA. TRBV12-1 is annotated as a pseudogene. This CDR3 contains 13 residues.

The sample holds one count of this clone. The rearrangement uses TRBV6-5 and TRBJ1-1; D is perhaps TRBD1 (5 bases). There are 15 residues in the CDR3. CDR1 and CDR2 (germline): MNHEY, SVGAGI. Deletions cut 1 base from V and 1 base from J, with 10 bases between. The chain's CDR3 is CASSYFRTSNTEAFF. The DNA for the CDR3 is TGTGCCAGCAGTTACTTCAGGACATCGAACACTGAAGCTTTCTTT.

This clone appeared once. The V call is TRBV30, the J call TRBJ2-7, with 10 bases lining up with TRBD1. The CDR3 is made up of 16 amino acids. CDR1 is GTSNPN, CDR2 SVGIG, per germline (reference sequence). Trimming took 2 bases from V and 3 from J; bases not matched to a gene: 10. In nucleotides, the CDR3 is TGTGCCTGGAGTCCACCGGGACAGGGGTTTTACTACGAGCAGTACTTC. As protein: CAWSPPGQGFYYEQYF.

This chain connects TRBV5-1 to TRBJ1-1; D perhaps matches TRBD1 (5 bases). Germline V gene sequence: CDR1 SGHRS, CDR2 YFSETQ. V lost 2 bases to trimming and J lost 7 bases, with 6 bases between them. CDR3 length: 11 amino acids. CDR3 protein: CASSLDSEAFF. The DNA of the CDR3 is TGCGCCAGCAGCTTAGACAGTGAAGCTTTCTTT.

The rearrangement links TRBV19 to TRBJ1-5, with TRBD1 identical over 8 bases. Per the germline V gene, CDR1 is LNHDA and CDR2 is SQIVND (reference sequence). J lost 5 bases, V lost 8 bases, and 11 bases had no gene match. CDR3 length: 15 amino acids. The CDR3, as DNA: TGTGCCAGTTCCTGGACAGGGACCACTGATCAGCCCCAGCATTTT. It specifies CASSWTGTTDQPQHF.

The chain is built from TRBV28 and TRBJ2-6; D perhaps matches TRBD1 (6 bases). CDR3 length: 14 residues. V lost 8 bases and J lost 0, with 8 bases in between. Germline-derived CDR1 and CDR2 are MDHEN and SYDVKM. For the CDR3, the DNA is TGTGCCAGCCTGGACAGCTCTGGGGCCAACGTCCTGACTTTC. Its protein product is CASLDSSGANVLTF.

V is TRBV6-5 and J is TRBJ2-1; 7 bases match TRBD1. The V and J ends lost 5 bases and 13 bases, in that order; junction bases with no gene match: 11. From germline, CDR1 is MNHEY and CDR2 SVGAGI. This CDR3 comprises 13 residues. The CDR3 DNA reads TGTGCCAGCAGTGGGACAGCCCAAGAGACCCAGTTCTTC. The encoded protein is CASSGTAQETQFF.

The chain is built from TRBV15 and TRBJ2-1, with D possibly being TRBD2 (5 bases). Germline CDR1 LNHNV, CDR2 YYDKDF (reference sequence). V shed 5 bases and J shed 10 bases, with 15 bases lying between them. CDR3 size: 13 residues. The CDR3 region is CATSEGQFAEQFF. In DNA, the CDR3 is TGTGCCACCAGCGAGGGTCAGTTCGCGGAGCAGTTCTTC.

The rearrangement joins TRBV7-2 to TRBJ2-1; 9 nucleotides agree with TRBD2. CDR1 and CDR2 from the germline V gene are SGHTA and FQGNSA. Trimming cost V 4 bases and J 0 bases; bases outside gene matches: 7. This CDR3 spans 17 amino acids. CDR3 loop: CASSSLAGSNSYNEQFF. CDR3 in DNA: TGTGCCAGCAGCTCCCTAGCGGGGTCTAACTCCTACAATGAGCAGTTCTTC.

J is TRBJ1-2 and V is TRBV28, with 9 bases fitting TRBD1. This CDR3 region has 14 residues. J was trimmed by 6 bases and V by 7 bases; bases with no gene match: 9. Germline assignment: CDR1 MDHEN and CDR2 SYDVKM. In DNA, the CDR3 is TGTGCCAGCACAGGGACAGGGCGGTTGGATGGCTACACCTTC. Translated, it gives CASTGTGRLDGYTF.

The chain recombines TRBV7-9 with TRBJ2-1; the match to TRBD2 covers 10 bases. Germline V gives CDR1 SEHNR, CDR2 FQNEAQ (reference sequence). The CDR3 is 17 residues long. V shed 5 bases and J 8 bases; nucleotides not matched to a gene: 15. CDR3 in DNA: TGTGCCAGCAGCCGAGACTTAGCGGGGGGCGAAGCGGATGAGCAGTTCTTC. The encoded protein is CASSRDLAGGEADEQFF. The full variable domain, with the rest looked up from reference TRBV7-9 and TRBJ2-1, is DTGVSQNPRHKITKRGQNVTFRCDPISEHNRLYWYRQTLGQGPEFLTYFQNEAQLEKSRLLSDRFSAERPKGSFSTLEIQRTEQGDSAMYLCASSRDLAGGEADEQFFGPGTRLTVL.

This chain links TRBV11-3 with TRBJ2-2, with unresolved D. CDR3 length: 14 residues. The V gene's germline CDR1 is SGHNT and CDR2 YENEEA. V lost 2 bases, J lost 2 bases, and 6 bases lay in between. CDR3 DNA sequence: TGTGCCAGCAGCTTATCAGTTAACACCGGGGAGCTGTTTTTT. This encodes CASSLSVNTGELFF.